Following are 28 T cell receptor beta chains from one sample sequenced in a study of cytomegalovirus exposure and HLA in healthy donors. PCR was performed using 60 Vbeta and 13 Jbeta primers. Clones were read by immunoSEQ multiplex PCR, and TCRdb kept only the in-frame ones, dropping some. The sample lists fewer than 200,000 clones, roughly 72% occurring once. Sequencing was done on a sample of PBMCs. The receptors were sampled from a man aged 35 to 55 in good health and CMV-seropositive.

CDR3 region: CASSSYDRMVGYEKLFF. CDR3 in DNA: TGTGCCAGCAGTTCCTACGACAGGATGGTGGGCTATGAAAAACTGTTTTTT. The gene calls are TRBV28 and TRBJ1-4; perhaps TRBD1 as D (6 bases). From germline, CDR1 is MDHEN and CDR2 SYDVKM. The germline V and J ends were trimmed by 4 bases and 6 bases, with 21 bases remaining between them. This CDR3 region has 17 residues.

This chain joins TRBV19 and TRBJ2-5; D possibly corresponds to TRBD2 (6 bases). Germline V CDR1 and CDR2: LNHDA, SQIVND (reference sequence). V was shortened by 5 bases and J by 7 bases, with 26 bases between the two germline ends. The CDR3 consists of 17 residues. DNA of the CDR3: TGTGCCAGTAGTTCCCTAAACCCGGGACTGACATCGGGGACCCAGTACTTC. Amino acids: CASSSLNPGLTSGTQYF.

The chain combines TRBV5-4 with TRBJ2-7, with D hard to call. Germline lookup yields CDR1 SGHNT and CDR2 YYREEE (reference sequence). V gave up 3 bases and J gave up 2 bases, with 6 bases separating them. CDR3 length: 12 residues. This CDR3 is CASSSPTYEQYF. The CDR3, as DNA: TGTGCCAGCAGCTCCCCCACCTACGAGCAGTACTTC.

The chain uses TRBV13 and TRBJ1-4, with 8 bases identical to TRBD1. Unmatched junction bases numbered 8, after V lost 2 bases and J lost 0 bases. Germline CDR1 reads PRHDT; CDR2 reads FYEKMQ (reference sequence). This CDR3 is built from 18 residues. DNA for the CDR3: TGTGCCAGCAGCTTATATGGGGACAGGAGCGCAACTAATGAAAAACTGTTTTTT. It encodes CASSLYGDRSATNEKLFF.

This chain uses TRBV9 with TRBJ1-5; tentative D call: TRBD1 (5 bases). The V gene lost 0 bases and the J gene lost 7 bases, with 11 bases spanning the gap. Germline CDR1 SGDLS, CDR2 YYNGEE. The CDR3 contains 14 residues. The CDR3 spells CASSVEGQPQPQHF. The CDR3 DNA sequence: TGTGCCAGCAGCGTAGAGGGGCAGCCCCAGCCCCAGCATTTT.

J is TRBJ2-2 and V is TRBV6-1; TRBD1 agrees at 7 bases. The CDR3 is 17 residues long. The junction had 8 bases not matched to a gene; V was cut back by 4 bases and J by 0 bases. Germline assignment: CDR1 MNHNS and CDR2 SASEGT. In DNA form, the CDR3 reads TGTGCCAGCAGTGCACCCGGGACAGCGACGAACACCGGGGAGCTGTTTTTT. This gives the protein CASSAPGTATNTGELFF.

The chain joins TRBV4-1 to TRBJ2-5, with D possibly being TRBD1 (6 bases). V lost 5 bases and J 2 bases, leaving 9 bases between the germline ends. CDR1 MGHRA and CDR2 YSYEKL come from the germline V gene. CDR3 size: 13 residues. CDR3 in DNA: TGCGCCAGCAGCTACAGGGATCAAGAGACCCAGTACTTC. Its protein is CASSYRDQETQYF.

The gene calls are TRBV7-6 and TRBJ1-4; 10 nucleotides match TRBD1. This CDR3 is built from 17 residues. V lost 3 bases to trimming and J lost 0 bases; unmatched junction nucleotides: 4. The germline V gene encodes CDR1 SGHVS and CDR2 FNYEAQ. As DNA, the CDR3 is TGTGCCAGCAGCTTGGACAGGGGGGCCACAACTAATGAAAAACTGTTTTTT. Encoded protein: CASSLDRGATTNEKLFF.

This clone was found a few times. The CDR3 DNA reads TGTGCCAGCAGCCCCGAGGCAGGGTCCTATGGCTACACCTTC. Residues: CASSPEAGSYGYTF. This chain uses TRBV9 with TRBJ1-2; D is possibly TRBD1 (5 bases). The germline V gene encodes CDR1 SGDLS and CDR2 YYNGEE. The CDR3 runs 14 residues. The V and J ends lost 4 bases and 4 bases respectively, with 14 bases between them. Together with reference TRBV9 and TRBJ1-2, the CDR3 gives the full variable domain: DSGVTQTPKHLITATGQRVTLRCSPRSGDLSVYWYQQSLDQGLQFLIQYYNGEERAKGNILERFSAQQFPDLHSELNLSSLELGDSALYFCASSPEAGSYGYTFGSGTRLTVV.

The V call is TRBV7-2, the J call TRBJ1-3; a possible D gene is TRBD1 (6 bases). This CDR3 comprises 13 residues. The germline CDR1 and CDR2 sequences are SGHTA and FQGNSA. V was pared by 5 bases and J by 5 bases, with 10 bases between. The CDR3 DNA is TGTGCCAGCAGCCCAGACAGGAGAAACACCATATATTTT. Its translation: CASSPDRRNTIYF.

This clone was picked up one time. V usage is TRBV5-1 and J usage is TRBJ2-7, with TRBD1 matching over 7 bases. The V gene's germline CDR1 is SGHRS and CDR2 YFSETQ. The V segment lost 6 bases and the J segment 1 base; nucleotides outside the gene matches: 7. The CDR3 spans 14 residues. DNA of the CDR3: TGCGCCAGCAACGAGGGGACAGCTTCCTACGAGCAGTACTTC. This encodes CASNEGTASYEQYF.

The table lists this clone with a few counts. This sequence joins TRBV11-3 and TRBJ2-7; 7 nucleotides match TRBD1. The trim removed 8 bases at V and 2 bases at J, leaving 6 bases unmatched. The CDR3 has 13 amino acids. CDR1 and CDR2 (germline): SGHNT, YENEEA. The DNA for the CDR3 is TGTGCCAGCTTAGGACAGGATACCTACGAGCAGTACTTC. This encodes CASLGQDTYEQYF.

The rearrangement links TRBV19 to TRBJ1-1; D is possibly TRBD1 (6 bases). The CDR3 length is 13 residues. V dropped 0 bases and J dropped 5 bases, with 7 bases sitting between them. Germline loops: CDR1 LNHDA, CDR2 SQIVND (reference sequence). The CDR3 nucleotides are TGTGCCAGTAGTATAGATCAGGGGACTGAAGCTTTCTTT. This gives the protein CASSIDQGTEAFF.

The rearrangement uses TRBV10-3 and TRBJ2-7; 11 nucleotides agree with TRBD1. V was pared by 6 bases and J by 5 bases, with 9 bases of the junction left unmatched. This CDR3 is 15 amino acids long. Looked up from germline, CDR1 is ENHRY and CDR2 is SYGVKD. DNA for the CDR3: TGTGCCATCAGGTTAGGACAGGGGGCAATCAACGAGCAGTACTTC. The encoded protein is CAIRLGQGAINEQYF.

This clone has only a few counts. This chain links TRBV5-4 with TRBJ2-2; D is ambiguous. Germline CDR1 and CDR2: SGHNT and YYREEE (reference sequence). Trimming pared 0 bases from V and 5 bases from J, leaving 8 bases between. The CDR3 length is 14 residues. In DNA, the CDR3 is TGTGCCAGCAGCTTGGCTGTCAGAACCGGGGAGCTGTTTTTT. Amino acid sequence: CASSLAVRTGELFF.

This clone was seen a handful of times. The rearrangement joins TRBV7-8 to TRBJ1-2, with 7 bases fitting TRBD1. CDR1 and CDR2 from the germline V gene are SGHVS and FQNEAQ. The CDR3 runs to 14 residues. The junction had 7 bases not matched to a gene; V was cut back by 4 bases and J by 5 bases. The CDR3 reads CASSSRDRRYGYTF. As DNA, the CDR3 is TGTGCCAGCAGCTCCCGGGACAGACGTTATGGCTACACCTTC.

The chain uses TRBV6-5 and TRBJ2-1; TRBD2 matches at 9 bases. Germline CDR1 is MNHEY and CDR2 is SVGAGI. V dropped 6 bases and J dropped 9; count of bases not matched to a gene: 6. This CDR3 contains 13 residues. CDR3 DNA: TGTGCCAGCAGGGGCGGGGGGGCCGGTGAGCAGTTCTTC. Its translation: CASRGGGAGEQFF.

This clone was seen only a few times. The chain is built from TRBV5-6 and TRBJ1-1, with D uncertain. CDR3 length equals 11 residues. Trimming cost V 0 bases and J 11 bases, with 8 bases left between them. Germline V lookup: CDR1 SGHDT, CDR2 YYEEEE. CDR3 sequence: CASSLGLSAFF. As DNA, the CDR3 is TGTGCCAGCAGCTTGGGTCTGTCGGCTTTCTTT.

The rearrangement links TRBV5-1 to TRBJ1-2, with 7 bases matching TRBD1. This CDR3 has 14 amino acids. V lost 1 base and J lost 8; bases outside the gene matches: 8. Per germline, CDR1 SGHRS and CDR2 YFSETQ. In DNA form, the CDR3 reads TGCGCCAGCAGCTTGTACGGACAGGCGGACGGCTACACCTTC. Translation gives CASSLYGQADGYTF. Drawing the rest from reference TRBV5-1 and TRBJ1-2, the complete variable domain is KAGVTQTPRYLIKTRGQQVTLSCSPISGHRSVSWYQQTPGQGLQFLFEYFSETQRNKGNFPGRFSGRQFSNSRSEMNVSTLELGDSALYLCASSLYGQADGYTFGSGTRLTVV.

The chain employs TRBV5-4 and TRBJ1-1; 11 positions match TRBD1. V lost 4 bases, J lost 3 bases, and 11 bases stayed unmatched. This CDR3 has 17 residues. In germline, CDR1 is SGHNT, CDR2 YYREEE (reference sequence). The CDR3 DNA reads TGTGCCAGCAGCCCCGGACAGGGGGCGGGTTTGGACACTGAAGCTTTCTTT. The encoded protein is CASSPGQGAGLDTEAFF. Filled out from reference TRBV5-4 and TRBJ1-1, the complete variable domain reads ETGVTQSPTHLIKTRGQQVTLRCSSQSGHNTVSWYQQALGQGPQFIFQYYREEENGRGNFPPRFSGLQFPNYSSELNVNALELDDSALYLCASSPGQGAGLDTEAFFGQGTRLTVV.

The chain couples TRBV4-1 to TRBJ2-7, with TRBD2 matching over 10 bases. The CDR3 loop spans 18 amino acids. Losses at the gene ends were 4 bases for V and 2 bases for J; bases not matched to a gene: 14. From germline, CDR1 is MGHRA and CDR2 YSYEKL. CDR3 sequence (DNA): TGCGCCAGCAGCCGCCTCCAACTTACTAGCGGGGCCACCTACGAGCAGTACTTC. Its translation is CASSRLQLTSGATYEQYF.

A few counts support this clone. The rearrangement uses TRBV9 and TRBJ2-5, with 10 bases fitting TRBD1. The CDR3 length is 17 residues. The V gene's germline CDR1 is SGDLS and CDR2 YYNGEE. V lost 4 bases and J lost 5; bases outside the gene matches: 14. The CDR3 loop is CASSLSRDRGQLETQYF. CDR3 sequence (DNA): TGTGCCAGCAGCCTTAGTCGGGACAGGGGCCAATTGGAGACCCAGTACTTC.

This clone was counted between two and nine times. This chain links TRBV5-5 with TRBJ2-5; tentative D call: TRBD1 (5 bases). The CDR3 covers 13 residues. CDR1 is SGHKS, CDR2 YYEKEE, per germline (reference sequence). V was shortened by 6 bases and J by 7 bases, with 16 bases between the two germline ends. The CDR3 nucleotides are TGTGCCAGCACCACAGGCCCTCCCCGGACCCAGTACTTC. Translated: CASTTGPPRTQYF.

This rearrangement joins TRBV7-2 to TRBJ2-7, with 12 bases fitting TRBD2. Germline CDR1 is SGHTA and CDR2 is FQGNSA. The CDR3 covers 18 residues. The ends lost 3 bases at V and 0 bases at J; junction bases unmatched: 9. DNA for the CDR3: TGTGCCAGCAGCTTGACCGGGACTAGCGGGCCTAGCTCCTACGAGCAGTACTTC. Translation gives CASSLTGTSGPSSYEQYF.

Written as DNA, the CDR3 is TGCGCCAGCAGTCGACGACAGGGGGCGAACACCGGGGAGCTGTTTTTT. It encodes CASSRRQGANTGELFF. V and J are TRBV23-1 and TRBJ2-2; 9 bases fit TRBD1. TRBV23-1 is filed as an ORF, its function uncertain. This CDR3 region has 16 residues. With 4 bases clipped from V and 0 bases from J, the junction kept 3 bases outside the gene matches.

J is TRBJ2-5 and V is TRBV4-2, with 9 positions matching TRBD2. The J call is doubtful: the DNA matches TRBJ2-7 better. This CDR3 has 16 residues. CDR1 is LGHNA and CDR2 is YNFKEQ in the germline V gene. For the CDR3, the DNA is TGTGCCAGCAGCCAAGATAAAATAGCGGGGGTTTACGAGCAGTACTTC. This encodes CASSQDKIAGVYEQYF.

The chain couples TRBV9 to TRBJ2-3; 15 bases align to TRBD2. Germline V CDR1 and CDR2: SGDLS, YYNGEE. Trimming took 3 bases from V and 3 from J; bases not matched to a gene: 23. This CDR3 region has 23 residues. The CDR3 DNA sequence: TGTGCCAGCAGCGCGCCCATAGGGACCCACAGGGGACTAGCGGGGGGAAGGACAGATACGCAGTATTTT. Translated, it gives CASSAPIGTHRGLAGGRTDTQYF. The complete variable domain, with remaining parts taken from reference TRBV9 and TRBJ2-3, reads DSGVTQTPKHLITATGQRVTLRCSPRSGDLSVYWYQQSLDQGLQFLIQYYNGEERAKGNILERFSAQQFPDLHSELNLSSLELGDSALYFCASSAPIGTHRGLAGGRTDTQYFGPGTRLTVL.

The rearrangement joins TRBV29-1 to TRBJ2-7; weak D call: TRBD2 (5 bases). The CDR3 consists of 14 residues. Germline assignment: CDR1 SQVTM and CDR2 ANQGSEA. V lost 4 bases to trimming and J lost 1 base, with 14 bases between them. CDR3 loop: CSVVTRGFSYEQYF. The CDR3 DNA is TGCAGCGTTGTGACCCGGGGTTTTTCCTACGAGCAGTACTTC.